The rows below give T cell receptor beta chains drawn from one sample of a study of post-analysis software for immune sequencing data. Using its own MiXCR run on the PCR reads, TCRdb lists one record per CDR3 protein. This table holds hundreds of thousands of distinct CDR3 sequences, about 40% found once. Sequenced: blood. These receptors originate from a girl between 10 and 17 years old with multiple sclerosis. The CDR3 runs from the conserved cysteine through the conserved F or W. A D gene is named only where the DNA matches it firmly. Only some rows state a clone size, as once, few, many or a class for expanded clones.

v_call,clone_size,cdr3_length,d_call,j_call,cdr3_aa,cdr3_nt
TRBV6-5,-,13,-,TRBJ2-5,CASRLLTQETQYF,TGTGCCAGCAGGCTACTAACTCAAGAGACCCAGTACTTC
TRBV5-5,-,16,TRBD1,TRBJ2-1,CASSRTGKSSYNEQFF,TGTGCCAGCAGCCGGACAGGCAAAAGCTCCTACAATGAGCAGTTCTTC
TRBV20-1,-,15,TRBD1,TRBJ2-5,CSANPQGTAQETQYF,TGCAGTGCCAACCCCCAGGGGACAGCTCAAGAGACCCAGTACTTC
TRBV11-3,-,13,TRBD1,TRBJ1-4,CASSVAGGEKLFF,TGTGCCAGCAGCGTCGCAGGGGGGGAAAAACTGTTTTTT
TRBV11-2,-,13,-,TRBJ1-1,CASSLAPPTEAFF,TGTGCCAGCAGCTTAGCCCCCCCTACTGAAGCTTTCTTT
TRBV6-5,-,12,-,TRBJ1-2,CASTKTGYGYTF,TGTGCCAGCACCAAAACAGGTTATGGCTACACCTTC
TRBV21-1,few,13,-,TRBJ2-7,CASSPLCEGEQYF,TGTGCCAGCAGCCCCCTATGTGAGGGGGAGCAGTACTTC
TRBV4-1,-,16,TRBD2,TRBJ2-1,CASSRGLSGRLNEQFF,TGCGCCAGCAGCCGAGGACTAAGCGGGAGACTTAATGAGCAGTTCTTC
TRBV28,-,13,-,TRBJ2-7,CASSKQGSYEQYF,TGTGCCAGCAGTAAACAGGGATCCTACGAGCAGTACTTC
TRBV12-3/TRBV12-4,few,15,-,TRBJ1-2,CASSLRYNGRYGYTF,TGTGCCAGCAGTTTACGGTATAACGGTCGATATGGCTACACCTTC
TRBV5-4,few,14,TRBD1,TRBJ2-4,CASSSQGTENIQYF,TGTGCCAGCAGCTCCCAGGGGACAGAAAACATTCAGTACTTC
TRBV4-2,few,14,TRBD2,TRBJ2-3,CASRPAGDTDTQYF,TGTGCCAGTCGACCAGCGGGGGACACAGATACGCAGTATTTT
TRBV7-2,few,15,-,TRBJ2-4,CASSRDRGTKNIQYF,TGTGCCAGCAGCCGGGACCGAGGGACCAAAAACATTCAGTACTTC
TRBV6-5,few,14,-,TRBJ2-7,CASSYRGGTDEQYF,TGTGCCAGCAGTTACCGAGGGGGGACGGACGAGCAGTACTTC
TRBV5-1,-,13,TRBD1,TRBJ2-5,CASSRQGPETQYF,TGCGCCAGCAGCAGACAGGGCCCGGAGACCCAGTACTTC
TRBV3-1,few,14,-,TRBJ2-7,CASSQDGPSRGQYF,TGTGCCAGCAGCCAAGATGGCCCGTCAAGGGGGCAGTACTTC
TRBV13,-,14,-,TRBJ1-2,CASSLVSYFYGYTF,TGTGCCAGCAGCTTGGTCAGCTACTTCTATGGCTACACCTTC
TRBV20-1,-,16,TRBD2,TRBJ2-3,CSALTGTSGSTDTQYF,TGCAGTGCTCTTACTGGGACTAGCGGGAGCACAGATACGCAGTATTTT
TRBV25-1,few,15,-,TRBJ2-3,CASSDSALATDTQYF,TGTGCCAGCAGTGACTCTGCCCTAGCCACAGATACGCAGTATTTT
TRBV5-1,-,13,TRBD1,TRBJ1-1,CASNRGENTEAFF,TGCGCCAGCAACAGGGGGGAGAACACTGAAGCTTTCTTT
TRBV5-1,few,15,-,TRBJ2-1,CASSVGPPSGNEQFF,TGCGCCAGCAGCGTAGGTCCCCCCTCGGGCAATGAGCAGTTCTTC
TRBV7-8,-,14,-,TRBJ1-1,CATIDGAANTEAFF,TGTGCCACCATTGACGGGGCAGCGAACACTGAAGCTTTCTTT
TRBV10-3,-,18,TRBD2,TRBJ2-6,CAITRASGGPTGANVLTF,TGTGCCATCACGAGGGCTAGCGGGGGCCCAACTGGGGCCAACGTCCTGACTTTC
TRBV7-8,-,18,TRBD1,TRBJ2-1,CASSLAGQGVSSYNEQFF,TGTGCCAGCAGCTTAGCGGGACAGGGGGTTTCCTCCTACAATGAGCAGTTCTTC
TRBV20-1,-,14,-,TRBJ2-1,CSASKLARYNEQFF,TGCAGTGCTAGCAAGCTAGCGAGATACAATGAGCAGTTCTTC
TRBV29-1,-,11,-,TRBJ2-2,CSVRSTGELFF,TGCAGCGTTCGTAGCACCGGGGAGCTGTTTTTT
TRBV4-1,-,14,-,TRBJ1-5,CASREVGSNQPQHF,TGCGCCAGCAGGGAGGTCGGTAGCAATCAGCCCCAGCATTTT
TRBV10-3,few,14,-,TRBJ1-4,CAISSSGTNEKLFF,TGTGCCATCAGTAGCAGCGGAACTAATGAAAAACTGTTTTTT
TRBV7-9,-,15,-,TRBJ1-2,CASSLALADPWGYTF,TGTGCCAGCAGCTTAGCGCTGGCAGACCCTTGGGGCTACACCTTC
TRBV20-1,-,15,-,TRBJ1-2,CSARDVGEQDYGYTF,TGCAGTGCTAGAGATGTGGGGGAACAAGACTATGGCTACACCTTC